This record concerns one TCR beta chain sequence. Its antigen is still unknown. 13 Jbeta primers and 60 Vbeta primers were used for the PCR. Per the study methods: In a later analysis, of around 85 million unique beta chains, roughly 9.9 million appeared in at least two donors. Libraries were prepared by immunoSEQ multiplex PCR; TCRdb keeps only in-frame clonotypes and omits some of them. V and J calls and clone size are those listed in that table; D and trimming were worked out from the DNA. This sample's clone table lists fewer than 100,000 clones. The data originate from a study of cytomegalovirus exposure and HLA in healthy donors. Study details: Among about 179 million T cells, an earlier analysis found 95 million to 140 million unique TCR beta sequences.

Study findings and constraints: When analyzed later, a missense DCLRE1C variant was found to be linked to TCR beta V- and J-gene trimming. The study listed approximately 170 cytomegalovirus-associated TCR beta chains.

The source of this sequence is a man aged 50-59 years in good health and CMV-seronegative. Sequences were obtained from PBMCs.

The CDR3, as DNA: TGTGCCAGCAGCGGGGGCCCACAAGAGACCCAGTACTTC. Its translation is CASSGGPQETQYF. This chain links TRBV7-3 with TRBJ2-5; D perhaps matches TRBD1 (6 bases). The germline V and J ends were trimmed by 5 bases and 2 bases, with 9 bases remaining between them. Germline V gene lookup returns CDR1 SGHTA and CDR2 FQGTGA. This CDR3 has 13 residues. The variable domain in full, completed from reference TRBV7-3 and TRBJ2-5, reads GAGVSQTPSNKVTEKGKYVELRCDPISGHTALYWYRQSLGQGPEFLIYFQGTGAADDSGLPNDRFFAVRPEGSVSTLKIQRTERGDSAVYLCASSGGPQETQYFGPGTRLLVL.